These T cell receptor beta chains were read from a single sample in a study of blood T cell repertoires in COVID-19. Repertoires were generated with immunoSEQ multiplex PCR, while TCRdb's copy carries only in-frame clones and drops some. The sample consists of about 110,000 clones, 88% of them appearing once. The sample comprised peripheral blood. The receptors derive from a human donor in a cohort sampled during active COVID-19. CDR3s include the opening cysteine and the closing phenylalanine or tryptophan. The D gene is left open where the match is weak. The size entry is marked missing in some rows and otherwise reads once, few, many or a size class.

TRBJ2-1,NA,NA,TRBV9,CASSVGSQNEQFF,TGTGCCAGCAGCGTAGGGTCCCAGAATGAGCAGTTCTTC
TRBJ1-4,TRBD1,NA,TRBV27,CATAGTANEKLFF,TGTGCCACGGCCGGGACAGCGAATGAAAAACTGTTTTTT
TRBJ1-4,TRBD1,NA,TRBV28,CASSPGGMVEKLFF,TGTGCCAGCAGTCCAGGGGGTATGGTTGAAAAACTGTTTTTT
TRBJ1-3,TRBD1,NA,TRBV18,CASSPTGAGNTIYF,TGTGCCAGCTCACCGACAGGGGCTGGAAACACCATATATTTT
TRBJ1-5,NA,once,TRBV7-9,CASSLTENQPQHF,TGTGCCAGCAGCTTAACAGAAAATCAGCCCCAGCATTTT
TRBJ1-2,NA,NA,TRBV29-1,CSARRSGGGYTF,TGCAGCGCCAGAAGGTCGGGGGGCGGCTACACCTTC
TRBJ2-7,NA,NA,TRBV5-1,CASSLVYLGGPEQYF,TGCGCCAGCAGCTTGGTTTATTTGGGAGGACCCGAGCAGTACTTC
TRBJ1-4,TRBD1,NA,TRBV7-2,CASSAGQGVEKLFF,TGTGCCAGCAGCGCGGGACAGGGGGTAGAAAAACTGTTTTTT
TRBJ1-1,NA,NA,TRBV19,CASTPWEGEAFF,TGTGCCAGTACCCCGTGGGAGGGAGAAGCTTTCTTT
TRBJ1-5,NA,few,TRBV7-8,CASSLGVTGNQPQHF,TGTGCCAGCAGCTTAGGGGTGACAGGCAATCAGCCCCAGCATTTT
TRBJ2-1,NA,NA,TRBV14,CASSQDGGLRLGEQFF,TGTGCCAGCAGCCAAGATGGGGGACTTCGTCTAGGGGAGCAGTTCTTC
TRBJ2-7,TRBD1,NA,TRBV2,CASSDPGTGDYEQYF,TGTGCCAGCAGTGACCCCGGGACAGGAGACTACGAGCAGTACTTC
TRBJ1-1,NA,once,TRBV19,CASRTGFMSTEAFF,TGTGCCAGTCGAACAGGGTTTATGAGTACTGAAGCTTTCTTT
TRBJ2-7,TRBD2,NA,TRBV19,CASSDSGLATYEQYF,TGTGCCAGTAGTGACTCGGGACTAGCGACCTACGAGCAGTACTTC
TRBJ1-3,TRBD1,NA,TRBV2,CASSWTGVLYF,TGTGCCAGCAGCTGGACAGGGGTTTTATATTTT
TRBJ1-1,NA,NA,TRBV6-5,CASSYMGFGAEAFF,TGTGCCAGCAGTTACATGGGCTTCGGGGCTGAAGCTTTCTTT
TRBJ1-3,NA,NA,TRBV7-2,CASSLEQGRGNTIYF,TGTGCCAGCAGCTTAGAACAGGGCCGAGGAAACACCATATATTTT
TRBJ1-6,NA,NA,TRBV5-1,CASSLEGNSPLHF,TGCGCCAGCAGCTTGGAGGGGAATTCACCCCTCCACTTT
TRBJ2-3,NA,NA,TRBV5-1,CASSSGDFVGTDTQYF,TGCGCCAGCAGCTCGGGGGACTTTGTCGGCACAGATACGCAGTATTTT
TRBJ2-2,NA,once,TRBV5-1,CASSSNPTGQNTGELFF,TGCGCCAGCAGCTCGAACCCGACAGGCCAGAACACCGGGGAGCTGTTTTTT
TRBJ2-5,NA,NA,TRBV7-9,CASSSRQGLATQYF,TGTGCCAGCAGCTCAAGGCAGGGGTTGGCGACCCAGTACTTC
TRBJ2-1,NA,few,TRBV6-5,CASSYSEGTWQNEQFF,TGTGCCAGCAGTTACTCGGAGGGAACGTGGCAGAATGAGCAGTTCTTC
TRBJ1-1,TRBD1,NA,TRBV9,CASSATGGRAFF,TGTGCCAGCAGCGCGACAGGGGGGAGAGCTTTCTTT
TRBJ2-7,NA,NA,TRBV5-1,CASSGGLLISYEQYF,TGCGCCAGCAGCGGGGGACTGCTTATATCCTACGAGCAGTACTTC
TRBJ2-3,TRBD2,NA,TRBV5-1,CASSLDLAGGTTDTQYF,TGCGCCAGCAGCTTGGACCTAGCGGGAGGAACCACAGATACGCAGTATTTT
TRBJ2-6,NA,NA,TRBV28,CASSSGGTGANVLTF,TGTGCCAGCAGTTCAGGCGGGACTGGGGCCAACGTCCTGACTTTC
TRBJ2-7,TRBD1,NA,TRBV10-3,CAISAPTGSEQYF,TGTGCCATCAGTGCCCCGACAGGGAGCGAGCAGTACTTC